This T cell receptor beta chain was sequenced in a study of molecular identifiers for immune sequencing clone quantification. The germline V gene has CDR1 MDHEN and CDR2 SYDVKM. CDR3 length: 12 residues. V shed 3 bases, J shed 5 bases, and the junction held 0 bases outside the gene matches. This clonotype has a count of ten or more. The bulk TCR libraries were made with methods described before and with listed TCR primers. Each CDR3 protein is one row after TCRdb ran MiXCR on the PCR reads. The sample yields hundreds of thousands of distinct CDR3 sequences, about 25% seen once. This receptor was identified in a human donor in good health. Some libraries in this study had Jurkat cell RNA spiked in. The rearrangement joins TRBV28 to TRBJ2-7, with TRBD2 matching over 8 bases. Sequences were obtained from naive CD8+ T cells from blood, with Jurkat cell RNA spiked in. Stated subset: FACS-sorted CD8+CD4-CCR7+CD45RA+ naive T cells. The CDR3 spells CASSLRGDEQYF. CDR3 coding DNA: TGTGCCAGCAGTTTGCGGGGGGACGAGCAGTACTTC.